The next 9 T cell receptor beta chains were all read from a single sample in a study of cytomegalovirus exposure and HLA in healthy donors. It was with 60 Vbeta and 13 Jbeta primers that the PCR ran. Profiling relied on immunoSEQ multiplex PCR, and the TCRdb table lists in-frame clones only, not all of them. The data hold 150,000 to 160,000 clones, with 70% to 90% observed a single time. Specimen: PBMCs. These receptors were taken from a woman aged 18-30 years in good health and CMV-seronegative.

The rearrangement uses TRBV5-4 and TRBJ2-7, with 7 bases identical to TRBD1. The V gene end was trimmed by 0 bases and the J gene end by 6 bases; junction bases not matched to a gene: 9. Germline V gene lookup returns CDR1 SGHNT and CDR2 YYREEE (reference sequence). This CDR3 spans 15 amino acids. CDR3 coding DNA: TGTGCCAGCAGCTTGGGCCAGGGGGTTCGTGGCGAGCAGTACTTC. Residues: CASSLGQGVRGEQYF.

The rearrangement links TRBV7-9 to TRBJ1-2; TRBD1 matches at 12 bases. In germline, CDR1 is SEHNR, CDR2 FQNEAQ (reference sequence). This CDR3 has 17 residues. Trimming cost V 5 bases and J 4 bases; bases outside gene matches: 11. The CDR3 loop is CASSRGGTGGLRYGYTF. In DNA form, the CDR3 reads TGTGCCAGCAGCCGCGGGGGGACAGGGGGCCTTCGCTATGGCTACACCTTC.

The chain joins TRBV7-2 to TRBJ2-7; 13 bases align to TRBD2. Per the germline V gene, CDR1 is SGHTA and CDR2 is FQGNSA. V lost 5 bases to trimming and J lost 3 bases; unmatched junction nucleotides: 4. The CDR3 is 15 amino acids. The CDR3 DNA follows: TGTGCCAGCAGCCCCGGACTAGCGGGGGACTACGAGCAGTACTTC. Translation: CASSPGLAGDYEQYF.

The chain recombines TRBV28 with TRBJ2-7; 7 bases fit TRBD2. Germline CDR1 MDHEN, CDR2 SYDVKM. Trimming cost V 6 bases and J 5 bases; bases outside gene matches: 10. The CDR3 covers 14 residues. DNA for the CDR3: TGTGCCAGCAGGGTAGGACTAGACCGTCACGAGCAGTACTTC. Its protein product is CASRVGLDRHEQYF.

Worth noting for this clone: Other nucleotide sequences in the sample specify the same CDR3. The chain has TRBV5-1 and TRBJ1-1; D unclear. Trimming removed 0 bases from V and 2 bases from J, with 8 bases in between. This CDR3 is 14 amino acids long. Germline V lookup: CDR1 SGHRS, CDR2 YFSETQ. The CDR3 is CASSLGGANTEAFF. CDR3 DNA: TGCGCCAGCAGCTTGGGGGGAGCAAACACTGAAGCTTTCTTT.

The chain recombines TRBV19 with TRBJ1-4; unclear D gene. Trimming stripped 9 bases from V and 6 bases from J, with 17 bases between. The CDR3 has 14 amino acids. Germline V gene sequence: CDR1 LNHDA, CDR2 SQIVND (reference sequence). This chain's CDR3 is CASERASPDEKLFF. The CDR3 nucleotides are TGTGCCAGCGAGAGGGCCTCCCCGGATGAAAAACTGTTTTTT.

V and J are TRBV28 and TRBJ2-1, with TRBD2 matching over 7 bases. Per germline, CDR1 MDHEN and CDR2 SYDVKM. The CDR3 runs to 18 residues. V lost 5 bases and J lost 7; bases outside the gene matches: 20. For the CDR3, the DNA is TGTGCCAGCAGTAGGCGCTTATGGGGCGGGAGATCGAGGAATGAGCAGTTCTTC. Its translation: CASSRRLWGGRSRNEQFF.

J is TRBJ2-5 and V is TRBV7-2; the D gene is possibly TRBD2 (7 bases). V was cut by 3 bases and J by 2 bases, with 13 bases left in between. CDR3 length equals 15 residues. Germline CDR1 SGHTA, CDR2 FQGNSA. CDR3 sequence (DNA): TGTGCCAGCAGCTTTACCGGGGGGCCTCAAGAGACCCAGTACTTC. The encoded protein is CASSFTGGPQETQYF.

The CDR3 sequence: CAISESNGLAYGYTF. The CDR3 nucleotides read TGTGCCATCAGTGAGTCGAACGGACTGGCCTATGGCTACACCTTC. This chain connects TRBV10-3 to TRBJ1-2, with D unresolved. The V end lost 0 bases, the J end lost 4 bases, and 12 bases lay between the germline ends. Looked up from germline, CDR1 is ENHRY and CDR2 is SYGVKD. The CDR3 is 15 residues long.